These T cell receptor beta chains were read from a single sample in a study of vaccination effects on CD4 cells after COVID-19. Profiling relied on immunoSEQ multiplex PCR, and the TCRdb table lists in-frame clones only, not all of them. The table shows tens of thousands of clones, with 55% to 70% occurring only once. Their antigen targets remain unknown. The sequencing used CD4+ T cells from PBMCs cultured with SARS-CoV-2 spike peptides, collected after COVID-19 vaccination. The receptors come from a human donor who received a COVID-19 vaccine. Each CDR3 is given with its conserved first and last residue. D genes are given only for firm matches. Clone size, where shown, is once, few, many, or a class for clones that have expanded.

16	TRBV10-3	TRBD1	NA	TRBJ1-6	TGTGCCATCAGTGAACAGGGGACAGGCGGGAACTCACCCCTCCACTTT	CAISEQGTGGNSPLHF
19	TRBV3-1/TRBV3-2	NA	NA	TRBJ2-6	TGTGCCAGCAGCCAAGATCCGGGAATTCGGGATTCTGGGGCCAACGTCCTGACTTTC	CASSQDPGIRDSGANVLTF
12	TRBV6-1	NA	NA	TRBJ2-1	TGTGCCAGCAGTGAAACCTCTAATGAGCAGTTCTTC	CASSETSNEQFF
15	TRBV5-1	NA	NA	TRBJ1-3	TGCGCCAGCAGCTTGGCGCCAGGGAGCGCAAACACCATATATTTT	CASSLAPGSANTIYF
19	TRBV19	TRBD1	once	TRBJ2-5	TGTGCCAGTAGTATTAGTAGTCCCGGGACAGGGGTGTTTGGAGAGACCCAGTACTTC	CASSISSPGTGVFGETQYF
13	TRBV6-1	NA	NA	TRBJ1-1	TGTGCCAGCAGTGAAACCGCCAAGTCGGAAGCTTTCTTT	CASSETAKSEAFF
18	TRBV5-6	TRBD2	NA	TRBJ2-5	TGTGCCAGCAGCTTGTATATGACTAGCGGGAGTTATGCAGAGACCCAGTACTTC	CASSLYMTSGSYAETQYF
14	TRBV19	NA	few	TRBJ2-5	TGTGCCAGTAGTATATCAGGGAATTACGAGACCCAGTACTTC	CASSISGNYETQYF
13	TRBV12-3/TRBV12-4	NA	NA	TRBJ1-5	TGTGCCAGCAGTTTTCAGGGATCCCAGCCCCAGCATTTT	CASSFQGSQPQHF
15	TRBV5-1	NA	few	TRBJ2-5	TGCGCCAGCAGCTTGTCGTACAGCCCCCAAGAGACCCAGTACTTC	CASSLSYSPQETQYF
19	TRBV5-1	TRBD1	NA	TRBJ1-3	TGCGCCAGCAGCTTAGGGACAGGGGGGAGTTTGAGTTCTGGAAACACCATATATTTT	CASSLGTGGSLSSGNTIYF
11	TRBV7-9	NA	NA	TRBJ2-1	TGTGCCAGCAGCGTAGGGGATGAGCAGTTCTTC	CASSVGDEQFF
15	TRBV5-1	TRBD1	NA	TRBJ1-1	TGCGCCAGCAGCGATCGGACAGGGCTGAACACTGAAGCTTTCTTT	CASSDRTGLNTEAFF
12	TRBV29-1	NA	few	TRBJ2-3	TGCAGCGTTTTGACGAGCACAGATACGCAGTATTTT	CSVLTSTDTQYF
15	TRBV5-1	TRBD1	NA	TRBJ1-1	TGCGCCAGCAGCACAGGGGGCGGCTGGGTCTCTGAAGCTTTCTTT	CASSTGGGWVSEAFF
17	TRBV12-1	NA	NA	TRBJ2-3	TGTGCCAGCAGCGGGGGGACTAGCGAATTTAGCACAGATACGCAGTATTTT	CASSGGTSEFSTDTQYF
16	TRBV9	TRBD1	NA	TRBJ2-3	TGTGCCAGCAGCGTAGGAACAGGGGGTGTCACAGATACGCAGTATTTT	CASSVGTGGVTDTQYF
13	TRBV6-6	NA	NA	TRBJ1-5	TGTGCCAGCAGTTACCATGAGAATCAGCCCCAGCATTTT	CASSYHENQPQHF
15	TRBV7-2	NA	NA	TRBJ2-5	TGTGCCAGCAGCTTAGAGCCAGGGGGGCAAGAGACCCAGTACTTC	CASSLEPGGQETQYF
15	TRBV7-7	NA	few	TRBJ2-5	TGTGCCAGCACAACGGGAAGGACAGCCCAAGAGACCCAGTACTTC	CASTTGRTAQETQYF
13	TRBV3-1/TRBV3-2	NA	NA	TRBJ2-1	TGTGCCAGCAGCCAAGGACGACGCAATGAGCAGTTCTTC	CASSQGRRNEQFF
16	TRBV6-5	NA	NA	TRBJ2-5	TGTGCCAGCAGTTACTCCCAATCGACAGGAGAAGAGACCCAGTACTTC	CASSYSQSTGEETQYF
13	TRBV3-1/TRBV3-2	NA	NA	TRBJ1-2	TGTGCCAGCAGCCCGACTACGGGGAACCAGCGGACCTTC	CASSPTTGNQRTF
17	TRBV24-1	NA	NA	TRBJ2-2	TGTGCCACCAGTGATTTGCCAGCCCGGCAGGACACCGGGGAGCTGTTTTTT	CATSDLPARQDTGELFF
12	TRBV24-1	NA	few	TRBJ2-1	TGTGCCACCAGTGGCAGCGTCGATGAGCAGTTCTTC	CATSGSVDEQFF
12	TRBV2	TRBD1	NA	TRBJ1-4	TGTGCCAGCAGTTATACAGGGGGAAAACTGTTTTTT	CASSYTGGKLFF
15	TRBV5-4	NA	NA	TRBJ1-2	TGTGCCAGCAGCCGCGAACGAGACAGATACTATGGCTACACCTTC	CASSRERDRYYGYTF
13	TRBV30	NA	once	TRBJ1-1	TGTGCCTGCCCCGTCTCCCTGGGCACTGAAGCTTTCTTT	CACPVSLGTEAFF
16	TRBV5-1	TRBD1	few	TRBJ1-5	TGCGCCAGCAGCTTGGATCCGGGACAGGGGAATCAGCCCCAGCATTTT	CASSLDPGQGNQPQHF
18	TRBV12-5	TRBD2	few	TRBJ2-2	TGTGCTAGTGGTTTGGATCCTAGCTCGGGAGGTCGGACCGGGGAGCTGTTTTTT	CASGLDPSSGGRTGELFF
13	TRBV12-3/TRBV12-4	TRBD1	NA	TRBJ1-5	TGTGCCAGCAGAGGTACAGGGGATCAGCCCCAGCATTTT	CASRGTGDQPQHF